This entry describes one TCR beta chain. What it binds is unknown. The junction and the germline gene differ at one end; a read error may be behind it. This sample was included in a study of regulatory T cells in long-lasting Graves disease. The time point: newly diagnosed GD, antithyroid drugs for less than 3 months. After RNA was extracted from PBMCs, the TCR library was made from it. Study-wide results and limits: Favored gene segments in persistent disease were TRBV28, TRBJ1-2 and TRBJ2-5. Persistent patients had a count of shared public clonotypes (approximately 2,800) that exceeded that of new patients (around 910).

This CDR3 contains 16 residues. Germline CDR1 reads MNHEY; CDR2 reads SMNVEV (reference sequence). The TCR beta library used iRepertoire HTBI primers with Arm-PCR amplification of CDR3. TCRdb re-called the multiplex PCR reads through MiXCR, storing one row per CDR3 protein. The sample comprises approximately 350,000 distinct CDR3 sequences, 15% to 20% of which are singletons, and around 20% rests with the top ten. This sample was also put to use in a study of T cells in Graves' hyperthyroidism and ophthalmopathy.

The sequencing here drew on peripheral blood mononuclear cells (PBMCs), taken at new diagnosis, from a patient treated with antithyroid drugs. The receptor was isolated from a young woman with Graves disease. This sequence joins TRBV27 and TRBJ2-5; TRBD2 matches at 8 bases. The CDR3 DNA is TGTACCAGCAGTTTAGGGTGGAGGACTAGCTCGAAGACCCAGTACTTC. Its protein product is CTSSLGWRTSSKTQYF.